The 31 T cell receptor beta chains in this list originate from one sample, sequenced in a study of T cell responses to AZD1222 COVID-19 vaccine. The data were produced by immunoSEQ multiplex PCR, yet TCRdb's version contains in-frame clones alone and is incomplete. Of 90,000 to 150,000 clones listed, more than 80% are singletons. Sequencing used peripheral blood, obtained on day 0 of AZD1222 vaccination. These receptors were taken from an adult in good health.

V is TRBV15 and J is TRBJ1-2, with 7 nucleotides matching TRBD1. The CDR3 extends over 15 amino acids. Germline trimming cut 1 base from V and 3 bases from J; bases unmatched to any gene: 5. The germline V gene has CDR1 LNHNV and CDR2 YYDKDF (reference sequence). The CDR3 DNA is TGTGCCACCAGCAGAGGGGAGGGGACAGACTATGGCTACACCTTC. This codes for CATSRGEGTDYGYTF.

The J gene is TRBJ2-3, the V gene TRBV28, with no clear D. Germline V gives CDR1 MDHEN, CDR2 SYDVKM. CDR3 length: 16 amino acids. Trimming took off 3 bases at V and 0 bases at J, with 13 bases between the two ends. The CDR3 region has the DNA TGTGCCAGCAGTTTCGGCGGTTGGGATAGCACAGATACGCAGTATTTT. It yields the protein CASSFGGWDSTDTQYF. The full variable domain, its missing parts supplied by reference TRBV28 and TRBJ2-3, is DVKVTQSSRYLVKRTGEKVFLECVQDMDHENMFWYRQDPGLGLRLIYFSYDVKMKEKGDIPEGYSVSREKKERFSLILESASTNQTSMYLCASSFGGWDSTDTQYFGPGTRLTVL.

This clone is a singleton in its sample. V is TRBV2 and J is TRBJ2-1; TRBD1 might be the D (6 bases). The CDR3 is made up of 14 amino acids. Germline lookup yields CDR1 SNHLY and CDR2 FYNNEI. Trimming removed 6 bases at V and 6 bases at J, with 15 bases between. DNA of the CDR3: TGTGCCAGCAGGGAGCCGGGACAAGCCAATGAGCAGTTCTTC. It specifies CASREPGQANEQFF.

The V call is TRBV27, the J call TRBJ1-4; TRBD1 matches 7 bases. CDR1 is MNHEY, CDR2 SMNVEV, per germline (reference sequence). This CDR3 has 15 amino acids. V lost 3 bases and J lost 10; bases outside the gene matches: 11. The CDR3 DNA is TGTGCCAGCAGTTTTTCACAACAGGGGACCGGAAAACTGTTTTTT. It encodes CASSFSQQGTGKLFF.

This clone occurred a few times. The CDR3 region is CASSVALGPGGDTQYF. The CDR3 DNA is TGTGCCAGCAGCGTAGCTTTGGGCCCTGGGGGGGATACGCAGTATTTT. The V call is TRBV9, the J call TRBJ2-3, with D possibly being TRBD2 (6 bases). The V gene lost 0 bases and the J gene lost 6 bases, with 17 bases spanning the gap. From germline, CDR1 is SGDLS and CDR2 YYNGEE. This CDR3 is built from 16 residues.

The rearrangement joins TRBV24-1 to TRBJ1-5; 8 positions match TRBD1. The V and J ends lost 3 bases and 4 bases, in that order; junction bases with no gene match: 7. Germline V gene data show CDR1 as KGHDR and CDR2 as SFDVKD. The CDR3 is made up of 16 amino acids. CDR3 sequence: CATSDAGQGPNQPQHF. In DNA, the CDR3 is TGTGCCACCAGTGATGCTGGACAGGGTCCTAATCAGCCCCAGCATTTT.

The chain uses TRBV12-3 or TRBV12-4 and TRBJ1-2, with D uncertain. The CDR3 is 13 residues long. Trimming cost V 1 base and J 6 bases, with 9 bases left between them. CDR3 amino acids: CASSLGAGNGYTF. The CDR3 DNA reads TGTGCCAGCAGTTTAGGAGCCGGAAATGGCTACACCTTC.

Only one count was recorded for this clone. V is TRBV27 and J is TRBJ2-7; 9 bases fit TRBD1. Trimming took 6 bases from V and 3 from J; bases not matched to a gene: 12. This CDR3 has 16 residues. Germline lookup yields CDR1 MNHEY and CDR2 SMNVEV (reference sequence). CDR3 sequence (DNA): TGTGCCAGCAGCTTAGTATCGGGACAGGGTTTCTACGAGCAGTACTTC. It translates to CASSLVSGQGFYEQYF.

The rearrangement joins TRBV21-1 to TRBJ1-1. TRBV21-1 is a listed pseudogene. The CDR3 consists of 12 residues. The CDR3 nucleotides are TGTGCCAATAAGGGCGTTGGGACTGAAGCTTTCTTT. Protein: CANKGVGTEAFF.

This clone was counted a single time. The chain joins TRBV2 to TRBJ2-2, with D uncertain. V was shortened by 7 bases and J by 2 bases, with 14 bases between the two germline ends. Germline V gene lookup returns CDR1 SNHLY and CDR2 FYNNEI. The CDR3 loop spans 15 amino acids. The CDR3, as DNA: TGTGCCAGCAAGTCCCAGGAACTAAACACCGGGGAGCTGTTTTTT. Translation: CASKSQELNTGELFF. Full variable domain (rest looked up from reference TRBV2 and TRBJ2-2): EPEVTQTPSHQVTQMGQEVILRCVPISNHLYFYWYRQILGQKVEFLVSFYNNEISEKSEIFDDQFSVERPDGSNFTLKIRSTKLEDSAMYFCASKSQELNTGELFFGEGSRLTVL.

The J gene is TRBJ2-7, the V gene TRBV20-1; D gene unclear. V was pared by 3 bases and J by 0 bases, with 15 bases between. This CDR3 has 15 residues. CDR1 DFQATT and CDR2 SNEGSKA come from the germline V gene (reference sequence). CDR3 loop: CSASNHLLGSYEQYF. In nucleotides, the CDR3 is TGCAGTGCTAGTAACCACCTCTTAGGCTCCTACGAGCAGTACTTC.

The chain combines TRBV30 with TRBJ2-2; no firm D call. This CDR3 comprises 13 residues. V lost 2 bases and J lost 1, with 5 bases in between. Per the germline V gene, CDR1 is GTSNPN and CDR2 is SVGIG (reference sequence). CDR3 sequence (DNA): TGTGCCTGGAGTTGGGGGAACACCGGGGAGCTGTTTTTT. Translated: CAWSWGNTGELFF.

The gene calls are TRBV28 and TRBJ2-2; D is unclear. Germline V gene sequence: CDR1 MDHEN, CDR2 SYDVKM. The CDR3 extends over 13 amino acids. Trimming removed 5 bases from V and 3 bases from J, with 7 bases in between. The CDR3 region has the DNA TGTGCCAGCAGTCGACCTGACACCGGGGAGCTGTTTTTT. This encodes CASSRPDTGELFF.

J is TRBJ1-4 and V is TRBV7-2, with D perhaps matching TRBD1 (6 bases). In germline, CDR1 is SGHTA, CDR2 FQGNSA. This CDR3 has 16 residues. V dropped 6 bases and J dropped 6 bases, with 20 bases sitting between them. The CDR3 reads CASSSFPGAKHEKLFF. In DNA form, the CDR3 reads TGTGCCAGCAGTTCCTTCCCAGGGGCAAAGCATGAAAAACTGTTTTTT. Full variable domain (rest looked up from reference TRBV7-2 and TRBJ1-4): GAGVSQSPSNKVTEKGKDVELRCDPISGHTALYWYRQSLGQGLEFLIYFQGNSAPDKSGLPSDRFSAERTGGSVSTLTIQRTQQEDSAVYLCASSSFPGAKHEKLFFGSGTQLSVL.

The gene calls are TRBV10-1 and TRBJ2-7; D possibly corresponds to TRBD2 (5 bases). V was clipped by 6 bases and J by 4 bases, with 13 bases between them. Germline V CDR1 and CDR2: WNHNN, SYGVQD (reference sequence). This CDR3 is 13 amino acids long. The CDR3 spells CASSQRVGYEQYF. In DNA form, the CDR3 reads TGCGCCAGCAGCCAGAGGGTGGGGTACGAGCAGTACTTC.

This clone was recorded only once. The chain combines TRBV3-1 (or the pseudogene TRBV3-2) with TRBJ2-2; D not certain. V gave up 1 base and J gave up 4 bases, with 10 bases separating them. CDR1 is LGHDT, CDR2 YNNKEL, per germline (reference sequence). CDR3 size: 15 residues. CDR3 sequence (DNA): TGTGCCAGCAGCCAAGTAGATGGGCCCACCGGGGAGCTGTTTTTT. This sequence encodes CASSQVDGPTGELFF.

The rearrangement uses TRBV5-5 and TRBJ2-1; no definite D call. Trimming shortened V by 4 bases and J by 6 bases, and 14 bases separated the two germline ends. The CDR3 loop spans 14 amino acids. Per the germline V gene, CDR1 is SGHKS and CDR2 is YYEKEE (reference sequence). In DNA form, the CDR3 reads TGTGCCAGCAGCACAACCCGGGCCTTCAATGAGCAGTTCTTC. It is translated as CASSTTRAFNEQFF.

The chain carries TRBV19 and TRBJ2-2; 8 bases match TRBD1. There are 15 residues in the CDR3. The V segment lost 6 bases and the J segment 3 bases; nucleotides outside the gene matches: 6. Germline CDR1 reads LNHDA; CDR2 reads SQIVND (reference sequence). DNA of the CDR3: TGTGCCAGTAGGGGATTGGACAGGGACACCGGGGAGCTGTTTTTT. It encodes CASRGLDRDTGELFF.

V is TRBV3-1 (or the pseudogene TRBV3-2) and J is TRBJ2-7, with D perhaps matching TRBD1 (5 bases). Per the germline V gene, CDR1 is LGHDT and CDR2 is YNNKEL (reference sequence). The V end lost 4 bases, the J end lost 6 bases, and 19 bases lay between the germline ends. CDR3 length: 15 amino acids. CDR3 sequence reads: CASSPRNWGPGEQYF. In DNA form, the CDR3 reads TGTGCCAGCAGCCCTAGAAATTGGGGCCCCGGCGAGCAGTACTTC.

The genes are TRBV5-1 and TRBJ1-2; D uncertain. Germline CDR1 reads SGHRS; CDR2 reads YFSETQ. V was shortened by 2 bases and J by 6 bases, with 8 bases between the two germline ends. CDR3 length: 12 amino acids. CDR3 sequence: CASSFTLDGYTF. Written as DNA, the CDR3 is TGCGCCAGCAGCTTTACACTGGATGGCTACACCTTC.

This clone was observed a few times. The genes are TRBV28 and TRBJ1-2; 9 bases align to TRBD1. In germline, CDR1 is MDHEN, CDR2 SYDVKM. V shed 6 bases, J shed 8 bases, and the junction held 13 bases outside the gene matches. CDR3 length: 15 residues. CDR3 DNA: TGTGCCAGCAGGGCGACAGGGGGTAAAGGAGAAGGCTACACCTTC. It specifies CASRATGGKGEGYTF.

The CDR3 sequence is CSGADTPGAEAFF. The CDR3 DNA reads TGCAGCGGGGCGGACACGCCGGGCGCTGAAGCTTTCTTT. V gene TRBV29-1 combines with J gene TRBJ1-1; weak D call: TRBD1 (5 bases). V lost 7 bases and J lost 6, with 18 bases in between. Germline-derived CDR1 and CDR2 are SQVTM and ANQGSEA. The CDR3 totals 13 residues. Full variable domain (remainder filled in from reference TRBV29-1 and TRBJ1-1): SAVISQKPSRDICQRGTSLTIQCQVDSQVTMMFWYRQQPGQSLTLIATANQGSEATYESGFVIDKFPISRPNLTFSTLTVSNMSPEDSSIYLCSGADTPGAEAFFGQGTRLTVV.

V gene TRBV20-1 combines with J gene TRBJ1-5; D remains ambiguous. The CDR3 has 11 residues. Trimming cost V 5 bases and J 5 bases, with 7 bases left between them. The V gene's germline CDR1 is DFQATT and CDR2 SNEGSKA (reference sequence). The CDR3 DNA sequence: TGCAGTGCTCAGAGGGATCAGCCCCAGCATTTT. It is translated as CSAQRDQPQHF.

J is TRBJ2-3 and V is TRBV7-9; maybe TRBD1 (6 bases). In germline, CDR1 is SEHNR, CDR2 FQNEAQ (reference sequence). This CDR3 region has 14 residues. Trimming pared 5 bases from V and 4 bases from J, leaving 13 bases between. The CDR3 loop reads CASSRNTGSDTQYF. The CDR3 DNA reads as TGTGCCAGCAGCCGAAACACAGGGTCAGATACGCAGTATTTT.

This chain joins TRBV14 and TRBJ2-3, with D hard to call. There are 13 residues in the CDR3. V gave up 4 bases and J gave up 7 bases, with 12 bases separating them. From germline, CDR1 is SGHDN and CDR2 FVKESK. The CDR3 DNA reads TGTGCCAGCAGCCTTTCAGATCTCAATACGCAGTATTTT. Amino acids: CASSLSDLNTQYF.

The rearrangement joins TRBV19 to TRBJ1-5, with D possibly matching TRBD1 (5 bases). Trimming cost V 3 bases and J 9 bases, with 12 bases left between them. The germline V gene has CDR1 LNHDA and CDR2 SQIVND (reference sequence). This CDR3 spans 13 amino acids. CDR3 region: CASSIQGRAPQHF. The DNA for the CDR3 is TGTGCCAGTAGTATCCAGGGAAGAGCGCCCCAGCATTTT.

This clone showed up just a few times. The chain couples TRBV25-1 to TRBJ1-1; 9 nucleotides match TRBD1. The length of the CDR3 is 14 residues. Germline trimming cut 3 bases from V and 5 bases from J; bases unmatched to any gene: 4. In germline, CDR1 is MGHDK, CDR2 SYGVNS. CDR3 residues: CASSDAQGATEAFF. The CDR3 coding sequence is TGTGCCAGCAGTGATGCACAGGGGGCGACTGAAGCTTTCTTT.

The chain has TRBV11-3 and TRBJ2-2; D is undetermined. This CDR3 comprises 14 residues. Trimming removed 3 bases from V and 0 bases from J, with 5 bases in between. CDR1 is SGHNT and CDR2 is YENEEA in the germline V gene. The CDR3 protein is CASSFGANTGELFF. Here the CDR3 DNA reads TGTGCCAGCAGCTTTGGGGCGAACACCGGGGAGCTGTTTTTT.

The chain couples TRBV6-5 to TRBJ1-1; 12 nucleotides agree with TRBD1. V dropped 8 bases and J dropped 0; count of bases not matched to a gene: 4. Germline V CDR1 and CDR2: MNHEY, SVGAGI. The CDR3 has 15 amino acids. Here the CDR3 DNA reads TGTGCCAGCGGGGACAGGGGGCAACTGAACACTGAAGCTTTCTTT. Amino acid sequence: CASGDRGQLNTEAFF.

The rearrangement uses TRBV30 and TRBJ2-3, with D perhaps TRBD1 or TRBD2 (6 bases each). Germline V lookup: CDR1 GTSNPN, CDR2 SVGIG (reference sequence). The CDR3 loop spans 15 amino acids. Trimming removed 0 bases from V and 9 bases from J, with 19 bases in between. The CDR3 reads CAWSVLEGGMGTQYF. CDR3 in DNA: TGTGCCTGGAGTGTACTAGAGGGGGGAATGGGGACGCAGTATTTT.

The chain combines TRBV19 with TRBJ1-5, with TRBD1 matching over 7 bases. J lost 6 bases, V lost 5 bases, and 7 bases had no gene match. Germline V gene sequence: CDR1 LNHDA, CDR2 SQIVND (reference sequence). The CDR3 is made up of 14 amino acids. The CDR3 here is CASSPQGDRQPQHF. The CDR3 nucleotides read TGTGCCAGTAGTCCTCAGGGGGACCGTCAGCCCCAGCATTTT.